This TCR beta chain emerged from a study of cytomegalovirus exposure and HLA in healthy donors. As for the study in general: Earlier sequencing of 150 million to 200 million T cells yielded about 120 million unique TCR beta sequences.

Per germline, CDR1 KGHSH and CDR2 LQKENI. Losses at the gene ends were 3 bases for V and 4 bases for J; bases not matched to a gene: 2. This CDR3 has 15 amino acids. Of note for this clone: Its antigen is unidentified.

Findings of the study overall: Researchers reportedly found TCR beta sequences accurately predicted most subjects' HLA-A and HLA-B alleles. By a later analysis, the bulk of CMV-associated TCR beta chains appeared HLA-restricted. Presence/absence analyses took donor sequencing depth as roughly uniform.

The PCR had 60 Vbeta and 13 Jbeta primers. The data were produced by immunoSEQ multiplex PCR, yet TCRdb's version contains in-frame clones alone and is incomplete. The table lists about 160,000 clones, around three quarters of them singletons. The TCR comes from a woman aged 40-49 years in good health and CMV-seronegative. The chain joins TRBV18 to TRBJ2-2; 10 bases align to TRBD2. The sample comprised PBMCs. In nucleotides, the CDR3 is TGTGCCAGCTCACCCGGACTAGCGGCCACCGGGGAGCTGTTTTTT. It yields the protein CASSPGLAATGELFF.